A selection of T cell receptor beta chains follows, all from one sample in a study of CD8 T cells in Susac syndrome. TCRdb re-called the immunoSEQ multiplex PCR reads through MiXCR, storing one row per CDR3 protein. The repertoire holds around 190,000 distinct CDR3 sequences, with roughly 94% as singletons. Input material: CD4+ T cells from PBMCs. Source of these receptors: a human donor in good health. The CDR3 runs from the conserved cysteine through the conserved F or W. Fields, in order: D gene, clone size, V gene, J gene, CDR3 DNA, CDR3 protein. D genes are given only for firm matches. The size entry is marked missing in some rows and otherwise reads once, few, many or a size class.

d_gene: -
abundance: -
v_gene: TRBV7-2
j_gene: TRBJ1-1
CDR3nt: TGTGCCAGCAGCCCTAGATTTGGGGGGATGAACACTGAAGCTTTCTTT
CDR3aa: CASSPRFGGMNTEAFF

d_gene: -
abundance: -
v_gene: TRBV12-5
j_gene: TRBJ1-1
CDR3nt: TGTGCTAGTGGCCGCATCGTAATGGAAGCTTTCTTT
CDR3aa: CASGRIVMEAFF

d_gene: TRBD2
abundance: -
v_gene: TRBV24-1
j_gene: TRBJ2-3
CDR3nt: TGTGCCACCGGAGAGCGGGACACAGATACGCAGTATTTT
CDR3aa: CATGERDTDTQYF

d_gene: -
abundance: -
v_gene: TRBV11-2
j_gene: TRBJ1-2
CDR3nt: TGTGCCAGCAGCTTAGGCTCTGGGGGGGATGGCTACACCTTC
CDR3aa: CASSLGSGGDGYTF

d_gene: -
abundance: -
v_gene: TRBV6-2/TRBV6-3
j_gene: TRBJ2-1
CDR3nt: TGTGCCAGCAGAAAACAGGTACAGGACAATGAGCAGTTCTTC
CDR3aa: CASRKQVQDNEQFF

d_gene: -
abundance: -
v_gene: TRBV20-1
j_gene: TRBJ2-1
CDR3nt: TGCAGTGCCGGGGGCTACAATGAGCAGTTCTTC
CDR3aa: CSAGGYNEQFF

d_gene: -
abundance: -
v_gene: TRBV3-1
j_gene: TRBJ2-5
CDR3nt: TGTGCCAGCAGCCAAGCGGGGTGGGGAGAGACCCAGTACTTC
CDR3aa: CASSQAGWGETQYF

d_gene: -
abundance: -
v_gene: TRBV29-1
j_gene: TRBJ2-1
CDR3nt: TGCAGCGTTGAGGGTGGCAACAGTTACAATGAGCAGTTCTTC
CDR3aa: CSVEGGNSYNEQFF

d_gene: -
abundance: -
v_gene: TRBV19
j_gene: TRBJ2-6
CDR3nt: TGTGCCAGTAGGACGGGATTGGGGGGGGCCAACGTCCTGACTTTC
CDR3aa: CASRTGLGGANVLTF

d_gene: -
abundance: once
v_gene: TRBV4-3
j_gene: TRBJ1-1
CDR3nt: TGCGCCAGCAGCCACGGATTGGAGGTGAACACTGAAGCTTTCTTT
CDR3aa: CASSHGLEVNTEAFF

d_gene: TRBD2
abundance: -
v_gene: TRBV20-1
j_gene: TRBJ2-3
CDR3nt: TGCAGTGCTCCTTCGGGGACTAGCGGTGACACAGATACGCAGTATTTT
CDR3aa: CSAPSGTSGDTDTQYF

d_gene: -
abundance: -
v_gene: TRBV5-4
j_gene: TRBJ2-2
CDR3nt: TGTGCCAGCAGCCCGGAAACCGGGACGGTCAACACCGGGGAGCTGTTTTTT
CDR3aa: CASSPETGTVNTGELFF

d_gene: -
abundance: -
v_gene: TRBV12-3/TRBV12-4
j_gene: TRBJ2-2
CDR3nt: TGTGCCAGCAGTCCTCCCTCCCTCAGGAGGAACACCGGGGAGCTGTTTTTT
CDR3aa: CASSPPSLRRNTGELFF

d_gene: -
abundance: -
v_gene: TRBV3-1
j_gene: TRBJ2-7
CDR3nt: TGTGCCAGCAGCCACCCTCGCGGCGCCTACGAGCAGTACTTC
CDR3aa: CASSHPRGAYEQYF

d_gene: TRBD1
abundance: few
v_gene: TRBV18
j_gene: TRBJ2-7
CDR3nt: TGTGCCAGCTCACTTGACAGGGTCGAGCAGTACTTC
CDR3aa: CASSLDRVEQYF

d_gene: -
abundance: -
v_gene: TRBV12-3/TRBV12-4
j_gene: TRBJ2-5
CDR3nt: TGTGCCAGCAGTCGGGCAGAGACCCAGTACTTC
CDR3aa: CASSRAETQYF

d_gene: TRBD1
abundance: -
v_gene: TRBV10-2
j_gene: TRBJ2-7
CDR3nt: TGCGCCAGCAAGACAGGGTCCTACGAGCAGTACTTC
CDR3aa: CASKTGSYEQYF

d_gene: -
abundance: -
v_gene: TRBV20-1
j_gene: TRBJ1-1
CDR3nt: TGCAGTGCTAGAGACCGGGGCTGGACTGAAGCTTTCTTT
CDR3aa: CSARDRGWTEAFF

d_gene: -
abundance: -
v_gene: TRBV5-4
j_gene: TRBJ2-1
CDR3nt: TGTGCCAGCGGCAAGGGCGGGTCCTCTCATGAGCAGTTCTTC
CDR3aa: CASGKGGSSHEQFF

d_gene: -
abundance: once
v_gene: TRBV3-1
j_gene: TRBJ1-5
CDR3nt: TGTGCCAGCAGCCAAGGTGGGGGGGCCTTGCATTTT
CDR3aa: CASSQGGGALHF

d_gene: -
abundance: -
v_gene: TRBV6-5
j_gene: TRBJ1-2
CDR3nt: TGTGCCAGCAGTTTCGGGTCATCCGACTATGGCTACACCTTC
CDR3aa: CASSFGSSDYGYTF

d_gene: -
abundance: -
v_gene: TRBV30
j_gene: TRBJ2-2
CDR3nt: TGTGCCTGGAGCCAGCGGAGCACCGGGGAGCTGTTTTTT
CDR3aa: CAWSQRSTGELFF

d_gene: TRBD1
abundance: -
v_gene: TRBV28
j_gene: TRBJ2-1
CDR3nt: TGTGCCAGCAGGTCGACAGGGAGTTTCCCTGGGTTCTTC
CDR3aa: CASRSTGSFPGFF

d_gene: -
abundance: -
v_gene: TRBV27
j_gene: TRBJ2-7
CDR3nt: TGTGCCAGCAGTTCCAGGGCGCTCCCCGAGCAGTACTTC
CDR3aa: CASSSRALPEQYF

d_gene: -
abundance: -
v_gene: TRBV29-1
j_gene: TRBJ2-7
CDR3nt: TGCAGCGTTGAATCCCGGAAGGACAGCAACTCCTACGAGCAGTACTTC
CDR3aa: CSVESRKDSNSYEQYF

d_gene: -
abundance: once
v_gene: TRBV2
j_gene: TRBJ1-1
CDR3nt: TGTGCCAGCAGTGAGGTTCAGGGGTACGACACTGAAGCTTTCTTT
CDR3aa: CASSEVQGYDTEAFF

d_gene: -
abundance: -
v_gene: TRBV7-2
j_gene: TRBJ2-7
CDR3nt: TGTGCCAGCAGCTTAGTAGCCCGGAACCCCTACGAGCAGTACTTC
CDR3aa: CASSLVARNPYEQYF

d_gene: TRBD1
abundance: -
v_gene: TRBV9
j_gene: TRBJ1-5
CDR3nt: TGTGCCAGCAGCGTAGGGACAGGGGAGCAGCCCCAGCATTTT
CDR3aa: CASSVGTGEQPQHF

d_gene: TRBD1
abundance: -
v_gene: TRBV19
j_gene: TRBJ1-2
CDR3nt: TGTGCCAGTACCCCGGACAGGGAGAGGCTTACCTATGGCTACACCTTC
CDR3aa: CASTPDRERLTYGYTF

d_gene: -
abundance: -
v_gene: TRBV29-1
j_gene: TRBJ2-1
CDR3nt: TGCAGCGTTGAGGGGGCTGCCTACAATGAGCAGTTCTTC
CDR3aa: CSVEGAAYNEQFF

d_gene: TRBD1
abundance: -
v_gene: TRBV20-1
j_gene: TRBJ2-5
CDR3nt: TGCAGTGCCCGGACAGGGAACCAAGAGACCCAGTACTTC
CDR3aa: CSARTGNQETQYF

d_gene: -
abundance: -
v_gene: TRBV12-3/TRBV12-4
j_gene: TRBJ1-5
CDR3nt: TGTGCCAGCAGTAGCATAAATAGCAATCAGCCCCAGCATTTT
CDR3aa: CASSSINSNQPQHF

d_gene: -
abundance: -
v_gene: TRBV7-3
j_gene: TRBJ1-1
CDR3nt: TGTGCCAGCAGCTTGACAGTGAACACTGAAGCTTTCTTT
CDR3aa: CASSLTVNTEAFF

d_gene: TRBD1
abundance: -
v_gene: TRBV25-1
j_gene: TRBJ1-6
CDR3nt: TGTGCCAGCAGTGAATTCAAGGGACAGGATAATTCACCCCTCCACTTT
CDR3aa: CASSEFKGQDNSPLHF

d_gene: TRBD1
abundance: -
v_gene: TRBV20-1
j_gene: TRBJ2-1
CDR3nt: TGCAGTGCTTTTTCCTCCGGGACAGGGTTAGGTGAGCAGTTCTTC
CDR3aa: CSAFSSGTGLGEQFF

d_gene: -
abundance: -
v_gene: TRBV27
j_gene: TRBJ2-6
CDR3nt: TGTGCCAGCAGCCACGACCTCAGGGATCGAGGGGCCAACGTCCTGACTTTC
CDR3aa: CASSHDLRDRGANVLTF

d_gene: -
abundance: -
v_gene: TRBV27
j_gene: TRBJ1-5
CDR3nt: TGTGCCAGCAGTTTTGGATTTAGCAATCAGCCCCAGCATTTT
CDR3aa: CASSFGFSNQPQHF

d_gene: TRBD2
abundance: -
v_gene: TRBV20-1
j_gene: TRBJ2-5
CDR3nt: TGCAGTGCTACCCTAGCGGGGGGGTTCGGGGAGACCCAGTACTTC
CDR3aa: CSATLAGGFGETQYF

d_gene: TRBD1
abundance: -
v_gene: TRBV5-1
j_gene: TRBJ1-1
CDR3nt: TGCGCCAGCAGCGACACAGGGGGCGTAGTTACTGAAGCTTTCTTT
CDR3aa: CASSDTGGVVTEAFF

d_gene: -
abundance: -
v_gene: TRBV21-1
j_gene: TRBJ1-2
CDR3nt: TGTGCCAGCAGCAGGGACAAACTCTCCGGCTACACCTTC
CDR3aa: CASSRDKLSGYTF

d_gene: TRBD1
abundance: -
v_gene: TRBV3-1
j_gene: TRBJ2-4
CDR3nt: TGTGCCAGCAGCCCCGGGACAGCCACAAACATTCAGTACTTC
CDR3aa: CASSPGTATNIQYF

d_gene: TRBD2
abundance: -
v_gene: TRBV6-6
j_gene: TRBJ2-5
CDR3nt: TGTGCCAGCAGTTACCAGCGGGGGGTTCAAGAGACCCAGTACTTC
CDR3aa: CASSYQRGVQETQYF

d_gene: -
abundance: -
v_gene: TRBV3-1
j_gene: TRBJ1-1
CDR3nt: TGTGCCAGCAGCCAAATTGGCCCGGGGCCTGTCGAAGCTTTCTTT
CDR3aa: CASSQIGPGPVEAFF

d_gene: -
abundance: -
v_gene: TRBV5-4
j_gene: TRBJ2-7
CDR3nt: TGTGCCAGCAGCCCGATGCGGACCACGTACGAGCAGTACTTC
CDR3aa: CASSPMRTTYEQYF

d_gene: -
abundance: -
v_gene: TRBV29-1
j_gene: TRBJ1-2
CDR3nt: TGCAGCGTTTCTAAGGCGGGGGGGCCCTATGGCTACACCTTC
CDR3aa: CSVSKAGGPYGYTF

d_gene: -
abundance: few
v_gene: TRBV12-5
j_gene: TRBJ2-7
CDR3nt: TGTGCTAGTGGCACCCCAGGCGGGGGCCTTGACTACGAGCAGTACTTC
CDR3aa: CASGTPGGGLDYEQYF

d_gene: -
abundance: -
v_gene: TRBV21-1
j_gene: TRBJ1-5
CDR3nt: TGTGCCAGCAGCAAAGTCACGGGGTGGATACAGCCCCAGCATTTT
CDR3aa: CASSKVTGWIQPQHF

d_gene: -
abundance: -
v_gene: TRBV15
j_gene: TRBJ2-3
CDR3nt: TGTGCCACCAGCAGAGATCGGCTTGACACGCAGTATTTT
CDR3aa: CATSRDRLDTQYF

d_gene: -
abundance: -
v_gene: TRBV2
j_gene: TRBJ2-1
CDR3nt: TGTGCCAGCAGAACCGATAGACACAATGAGCAGTTCTTC
CDR3aa: CASRTDRHNEQFF

d_gene: -
abundance: -
v_gene: TRBV10-2
j_gene: TRBJ1-4
CDR3nt: TGCGCCAGCCGTGGGTCGGGTTTCCGACGGGAAAAACTGTTTTTT
CDR3aa: CASRGSGFRREKLFF

d_gene: -
abundance: -
v_gene: TRBV10-3
j_gene: TRBJ2-3
CDR3nt: TGTGTCTCAGCCAACGGGGGCACAGATACGCAGTATTTT
CDR3aa: CVSANGGTDTQYF

d_gene: -
abundance: once
v_gene: TRBV12-3/TRBV12-4
j_gene: TRBJ1-6
CDR3nt: TGTGCCAGCAGTTTACAGAGGAGTTCACCCCTCCACTTT
CDR3aa: CASSLQRSSPLHF